These 14 T cell receptor beta chains originate from one sample sequenced in a study of T cell repertoires in cytomegalovirus infection. One entry per CDR3 protein, called by TCRdb with MiXCR from the reads. The sample shows some 940,000 distinct CDR3 sequences, approximately 32% of them seen only once. These receptors have no identified antigens. This specimen was cultured CD8+ T cells from PBMCs, taken from culture after CMV antigen stimulation. The receptors originated from a human donor in good health (CMV status not recorded). Some clones in this sample may be carry-over from other donors' samples.

There are many counts of this clonotype. V usage is TRBV7-8 and J usage is TRBJ1-2, with a possible D match to TRBD1 (6 bases). The CDR3 is 16 residues long. The ends were cut back, 5 bases at V and 4 bases at J, with 20 bases in the middle. Germline CDR1 and CDR2: SGHVS and FQNEAQ. The CDR3 nucleotides read TGTGCCAGCAGCGATCGTCGCGCTGGGGGCGCCTATGGCTACACCTTC. Its translation is CASSDRRAGGAYGYTF.

The chain couples TRBV18 to TRBJ1-2, with D tentatively TRBD1 (6 bases). V was clipped by 3 bases and J by 3 bases, with 23 bases between them. Germline loops: CDR1 KGHSH, CDR2 LQKENI. This CDR3 is 18 amino acids long. Here the CDR3 reads CASSPDVWGHKNHYGYTF. DNA for the CDR3: TGTGCCAGCTCACCCGACGTGTGGGGGCACAAGAATCACTATGGCTACACCTTC.

This sequence joins TRBV12-3 or TRBV12-4 and TRBJ2-1; 7 bases fit TRBD2. There are 14 residues in the CDR3. The V and J ends lost 5 bases and 3 bases, in that order; junction bases with no gene match: 4. Here the CDR3 reads CASSPRGNYNEQFF. The DNA for the CDR3 is TGTGCCAGCAGTCCGCGGGGGAACTACAATGAGCAGTTCTTC.

As to this clonotype: A read error may be the cause here, since a much bigger clone is one base away. CDR3 amino acids: CASSLPREKRGENEQFF. The CDR3 DNA follows: TGTGCCAGCAGCTTGCCCCGGGAAAAACGGGGGGAGAATGAGCAGTTCTTC. The gene calls are TRBV7-2 and TRBJ2-1, with 7 positions matching TRBD2. CDR1 is SGHTA and CDR2 is FQGNSA in the germline V gene. Germline trimming cut 3 bases from V and 7 bases from J; bases unmatched to any gene: 15. This CDR3 comprises 17 residues.

This clonotype was seen at least ten times. The V gene is TRBV7-2, the J gene TRBJ1-4; possible D gene TRBD1, 5 bases. V lost 1 base, J lost 8 bases, and 17 bases lay in between. The CDR3 runs 16 residues. Germline lookup yields CDR1 SGHTA and CDR2 FQGNSA. The CDR3 region has the DNA TGTGCCAGCAGCTTAGGGCTTCGGCAGGGAGGAGAAAAACTGTTTTTT. It yields the protein CASSLGLRQGGEKLFF. The variable domain in full, with the rest retrieved from reference TRBV7-2 and TRBJ1-4, is GAGVSQSPSNKVTEKGKDVELRCDPISGHTALYWYRQSLGQGLEFLIYFQGNSAPDKSGLPSDRFSAERTGGSVSTLTIQRTQQEDSAVYLCASSLGLRQGGEKLFFGSGTQLSVL.

The chain employs TRBV4-1 and TRBJ1-2; D gene uncertain. V was clipped by 1 base and J by 4 bases, with 16 bases between them. This CDR3 is 16 amino acids long. Germline V gene lookup returns CDR1 MGHRA and CDR2 YSYEKL. The CDR3 DNA is TGCGCCAGCAGCCAAGGGCCGGTCGAAACCGGCTATGGCTACACCTTC. Its protein product is CASSQGPVETGYGYTF.

The rearrangement uses TRBV25-1 and TRBJ2-3; D is perhaps TRBD1 or TRBD2 (5 bases each). This CDR3 has 15 amino acids. The germline CDR1 and CDR2 sequences are MGHDK and SYGVNS. V lost 5 bases, J lost 1 base, and 13 bases lay in between. The CDR3 loop is CASSIGTARTDTQYF. The CDR3 DNA reads as TGTGCCAGCAGTATTGGGACGGCCCGCACAGATACGCAGTATTTT.

In its sample, this clonotype was seen a few times. The chain couples TRBV7-9 to TRBJ2-1; tentatively, D is TRBD2 (5 bases). The CDR3 is 13 residues long. Trimming removed 0 bases from V and 8 bases from J, with 8 bases in between. The V gene's germline CDR1 is SEHNR and CDR2 FQNEAQ (reference sequence). This chain's CDR3 is CASSLAGVYEQFF. The CDR3 coding sequence is TGTGCCAGCAGCTTAGCCGGGGTATATGAGCAGTTCTTC.

This clonotype was observed at least ten times. CDR3 protein: CATVGGTDTQYF. CDR3 nucleotide sequence: TGTGCAACCGTGGGGGGCACAGATACGCAGTATTTT. This chain links TRBV19 with TRBJ2-3; TRBD1 or TRBD2 may be the D gene (5 bases each). This CDR3 region has 12 residues. Germline CDR1 is LNHDA and CDR2 is SQIVND (reference sequence).

This clonotype was counted between two and nine times. The chain uses TRBV5-5 and TRBJ2-1, with D possibly called TRBD1 or TRBD2 (5 bases each). Germline V gene sequence: CDR1 SGHKS, CDR2 YYEKEE (reference sequence). The CDR3 length is 16 residues. Trimming left V 0 bases short and J 5 bases short, with 15 bases between. The CDR3 DNA follows: TGTGCCAGCAGCTTGGATGGAGGCTGGGGCCACAATGAGCAGTTCTTC. Translation gives CASSLDGGWGHNEQFF. Full variable domain (remainder filled in from reference TRBV5-5 and TRBJ2-1): DAGVTQSPTHLIKTRGQQVTLRCSPISGHKSVSWYQQVLGQGPQFIFQYYEKEERGRGNFPDRFSARQFPNYSSELNVNALLLGDSALYLCASSLDGGWGHNEQFFGPGTRLTVL.

The table lists this clonotype with a few counts. This chain links TRBV20-1 with TRBJ2-3; 11 nucleotides agree with TRBD2. The CDR3 consists of 20 residues. CDR1 is DFQATT, CDR2 SNEGSKA, per germline (reference sequence). V shed 2 bases, J shed 0 bases, and the junction held 16 bases outside the gene matches. The CDR3 loop is CSARQPGLAETTSSTDTQYF. CDR3 in DNA: TGCAGTGCTAGACAACCGGGACTAGCGGAAACTACCTCTAGCACAGATACGCAGTATTTT.

This clonotype was detected ten times or more. The CDR3 is CASSLFLAPPTDTQYF. The CDR3 bases are TGTGCCAGCAGCTTATTCTTAGCGCCCCCCACAGATACGCAGTATTTT. The chain links TRBV7-2 to TRBJ2-3; tentatively, D is TRBD2 (5 bases). Germline-derived CDR1 and CDR2 are SGHTA and FQGNSA. There are 16 residues in the CDR3. Trimming removed 2 bases from V and 2 bases from J, with 14 bases in between.

This chain links TRBV5-4 with TRBJ1-2; the D is unclear. The CDR3 is 16 residues long. The germline V gene has CDR1 SGHNT and CDR2 YYREEE (reference sequence). The germline V and J ends were trimmed by 4 bases and 8 bases, with 24 bases remaining between them. The CDR3 region has the DNA TGTGCCAGCAGCCACCCCCGTGACATAACTAGACACGGCTACACCTTC. Protein sequence: CASSHPRDITRHGYTF. The whole variable domain, remainder taken from reference TRBV5-4 and TRBJ1-2, is ETGVTQSPTHLIKTRGQQVTLRCSSQSGHNTVSWYQQALGQGPQFIFQYYREEENGRGNFPPRFSGLQFPNYSSELNVNALELDDSALYLCASSHPRDITRHGYTFGSGTRLTVV.

The V call is TRBV12-5, the J call TRBJ2-5, with 7 bases aligning to TRBD2. The CDR3 consists of 14 residues. The V and J ends lost 3 bases and 4 bases, in that order; junction bases with no gene match: 5. Germline V CDR1 and CDR2: LGHNT, FRNRAP. The CDR3 here is CASGFWEGVETQYF. CDR3 DNA: TGTGCTAGTGGTTTTTGGGAGGGAGTAGAGACCCAGTACTTC.